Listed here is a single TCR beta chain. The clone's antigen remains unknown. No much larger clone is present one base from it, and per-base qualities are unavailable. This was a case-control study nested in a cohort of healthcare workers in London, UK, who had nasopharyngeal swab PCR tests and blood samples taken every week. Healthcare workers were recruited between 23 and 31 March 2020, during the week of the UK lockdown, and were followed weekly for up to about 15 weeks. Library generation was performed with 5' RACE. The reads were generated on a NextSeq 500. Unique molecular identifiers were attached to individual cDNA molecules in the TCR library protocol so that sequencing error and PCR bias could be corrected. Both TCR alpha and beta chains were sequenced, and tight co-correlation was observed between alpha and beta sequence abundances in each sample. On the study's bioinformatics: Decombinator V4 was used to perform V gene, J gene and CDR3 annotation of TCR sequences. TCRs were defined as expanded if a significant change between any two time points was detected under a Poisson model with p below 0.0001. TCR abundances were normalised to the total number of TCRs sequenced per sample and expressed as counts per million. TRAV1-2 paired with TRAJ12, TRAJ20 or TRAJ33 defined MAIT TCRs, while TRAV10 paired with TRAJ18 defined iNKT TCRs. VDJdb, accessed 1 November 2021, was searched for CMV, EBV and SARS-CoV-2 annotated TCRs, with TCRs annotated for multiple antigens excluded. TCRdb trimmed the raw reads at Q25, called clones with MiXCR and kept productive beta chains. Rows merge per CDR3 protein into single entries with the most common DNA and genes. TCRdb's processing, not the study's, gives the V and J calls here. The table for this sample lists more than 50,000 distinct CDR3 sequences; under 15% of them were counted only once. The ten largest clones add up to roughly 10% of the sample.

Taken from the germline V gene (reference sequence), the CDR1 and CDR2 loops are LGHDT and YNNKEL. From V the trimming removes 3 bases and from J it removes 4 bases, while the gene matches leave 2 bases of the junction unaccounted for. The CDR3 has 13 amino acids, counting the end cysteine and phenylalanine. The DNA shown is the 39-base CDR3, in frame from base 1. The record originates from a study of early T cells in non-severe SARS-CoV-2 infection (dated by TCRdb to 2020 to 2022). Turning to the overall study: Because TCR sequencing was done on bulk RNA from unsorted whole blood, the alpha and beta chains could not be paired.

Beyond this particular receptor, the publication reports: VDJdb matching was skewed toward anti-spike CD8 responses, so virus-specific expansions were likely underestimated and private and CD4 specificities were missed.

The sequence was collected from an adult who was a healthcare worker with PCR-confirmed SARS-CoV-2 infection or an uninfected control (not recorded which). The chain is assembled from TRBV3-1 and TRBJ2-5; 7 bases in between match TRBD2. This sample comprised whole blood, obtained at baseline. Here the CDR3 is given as CASSQGGRETQYF. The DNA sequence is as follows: TGTGCCAGCAGCCAGGGGGGGAGAGAGACCCAGTACTTC.